The rows below give T cell receptor beta chains drawn from one sample of a study of shared clonotypes between healthy human individuals. Only in-frame clones appear in the TCRdb table, and some are missing; sequencing was by immunoSEQ multiplex PCR. The repertoire holds 900,000 to 1,200,000 clones, with about four fifths as singletons. The sequencing sample was made of memory CD4+ T cells from PBMCs. The receptors come from a man aged 18 to 29 in good health. Some clones in this sample may be carry-over from other donors' samples. Both conserved end residues are part of each CDR3. The order of the fields is V gene, clone size, D gene, J gene, CDR3 DNA, CDR3 protein. A D gene is named only where the DNA matches it firmly. Expanded clones get a size class; other rows say once, few or many, or leave the size out.

v_call: TRBV11-2; clone_size: NA; d_call: TRBD1; j_call: TRBJ2-7; cdr3_nt: TGTGCCAGCAGCTTAGTTCTCAGGGGGCGTGGGGCCTCCTACGAGCAGTACTTC; cdr3_aa: CASSLVLRGRGASYEQYF
v_call: TRBV10-3; clone_size: NA; d_call: NA; j_call: TRBJ2-1; cdr3_nt: TGTGCCATCAGTGGCCAGCGGAGCAATGAGCAGTTCTTC; cdr3_aa: CAISGQRSNEQFF
v_call: TRBV7-3; clone_size: NA; d_call: TRBD1; j_call: TRBJ2-2; cdr3_nt: TGTGCCAGCAGCACCGGGACAGGGTTTCGGGCGAACACCGGGGAGCTGTTTTTT; cdr3_aa: CASSTGTGFRANTGELFF
v_call: TRBV18; clone_size: once; d_call: TRBD2; j_call: TRBJ2-3; cdr3_nt: TGTGCCAGCTCACCCAAGCGGGAGGCAGATACGCAGTATTTT; cdr3_aa: CASSPKREADTQYF
v_call: TRBV6-5; clone_size: NA; d_call: NA; j_call: TRBJ1-1; cdr3_nt: TGTGCCAGCAGCCGGGGAGGGGACTGGACTCAAGCTTTCTTT; cdr3_aa: CASSRGGDWTQAFF
v_call: TRBV7-8; clone_size: NA; d_call: NA; j_call: TRBJ2-3; cdr3_nt: TGTGCCAGCACGGAGCTAAGCACAGATACGCAGTATTTT; cdr3_aa: CASTELSTDTQYF
v_call: TRBV2; clone_size: NA; d_call: NA; j_call: TRBJ2-1; cdr3_nt: TGTGCCAGCAGCGCAAGAGGGACTGAGAACAATGAGCAGTTCTTC; cdr3_aa: CASSARGTENNEQFF
v_call: TRBV7-9; clone_size: NA; d_call: TRBD2; j_call: TRBJ2-3; cdr3_nt: TGTGCCAGCAGCTTAACTAGCGTTAGCACAGATACGCAGTATTTT; cdr3_aa: CASSLTSVSTDTQYF
v_call: TRBV2; clone_size: NA; d_call: NA; j_call: TRBJ2-1; cdr3_nt: TGTGCCAGCAGGGCTTTCATATACAATGAGCAGTTCTTC; cdr3_aa: CASRAFIYNEQFF
v_call: TRBV5-6; clone_size: few; d_call: TRBD1; j_call: TRBJ1-2; cdr3_nt: TGTGCCAGCAGCGATACAGGGGCCAGGTCCTATGGCTACACCTTC; cdr3_aa: CASSDTGARSYGYTF
v_call: TRBV7-9; clone_size: NA; d_call: TRBD1; j_call: TRBJ1-2; cdr3_nt: TGTGCCAGCAGTTTAGACAGGGAACCTGGCTACACCTTC; cdr3_aa: CASSLDREPGYTF
v_call: TRBV6-5; clone_size: NA; d_call: NA; j_call: TRBJ2-3; cdr3_nt: TGTGCCAGCACCATGGACCCCGCCACGGCAGATACGCAGTATTTT; cdr3_aa: CASTMDPATADTQYF
v_call: TRBV29-1; clone_size: NA; d_call: NA; j_call: TRBJ1-1; cdr3_nt: TGCAGCGCCCGAGGAGGGTGGAACACTGAAGCTTTCTTT; cdr3_aa: CSARGGWNTEAFF
v_call: TRBV6-6; clone_size: NA; d_call: TRBD1; j_call: TRBJ1-2; cdr3_nt: TGTGCCAGCCAACGGACAGGTGGCTACACCTTC; cdr3_aa: CASQRTGGYTF
v_call: TRBV5-1; clone_size: once; d_call: NA; j_call: TRBJ2-1; cdr3_nt: TGCGCCAGCAGCCTGATGACAACCTCCTACAATGAGCAGTTCTTC; cdr3_aa: CASSLMTTSYNEQFF
v_call: TRBV11-2; clone_size: NA; d_call: NA; j_call: TRBJ2-7; cdr3_nt: TGTGCCAGCAGCTTAGATCGGGAATACGAGCAGTACTTC; cdr3_aa: CASSLDREYEQYF
v_call: TRBV25-1; clone_size: many; d_call: NA; j_call: TRBJ2-7; cdr3_nt: TGTGCCAGCAGTGCCGAACGTCGCTCCTACGAGCAGTACTTC; cdr3_aa: CASSAERRSYEQYF
v_call: TRBV15; clone_size: NA; d_call: NA; j_call: TRBJ2-7; cdr3_nt: TGTGCCACCAGCAGAGATCTTGCACTTGGGGGCTACGAGCAGTACTTC; cdr3_aa: CATSRDLALGGYEQYF
v_call: TRBV7-2; clone_size: NA; d_call: TRBD2; j_call: TRBJ2-7; cdr3_nt: TGTGCCAGCAGCCAACCCCGGGGGGAAGTCTTCTTCGAGCAGTACTTC; cdr3_aa: CASSQPRGEVFFEQYF
v_call: TRBV28; clone_size: NA; d_call: NA; j_call: TRBJ1-1; cdr3_nt: TGTGCCAGCAGTAACCCCGGTGGGCCTAACACTGAAGCTTTCTTT; cdr3_aa: CASSNPGGPNTEAFF
v_call: TRBV12-1; clone_size: once; d_call: NA; j_call: TRBJ2-2; cdr3_nt: TGTGCCAGCAGCCCGCGGACTAGCGGGGACACCGGGGAGCTGTTTTTT; cdr3_aa: CASSPRTSGDTGELFF
v_call: TRBV7-6; clone_size: few; d_call: TRBD1; j_call: TRBJ1-2; cdr3_nt: TGTGCCAGCAGCTTGGACAGGGGTTATGGCTACACCTTC; cdr3_aa: CASSLDRGYGYTF
v_call: TRBV4-1; clone_size: NA; d_call: NA; j_call: TRBJ2-4; cdr3_nt: TGCGCCAGCAGCTTGGAGTTGGCCAAAAACATTCAGTACTTC; cdr3_aa: CASSLELAKNIQYF
v_call: TRBV20-1; clone_size: once; d_call: NA; j_call: TRBJ2-1; cdr3_nt: TGCAGTGCTAGAGTGGATCTGTATCAGTTCTTC; cdr3_aa: CSARVDLYQFF
v_call: TRBV6-1; clone_size: NA; d_call: NA; j_call: TRBJ2-7; cdr3_nt: TGTGCCAGCAGCCAACTCAGCTACGAGCAGTACTTC; cdr3_aa: CASSQLSYEQYF
v_call: TRBV28; clone_size: many; d_call: TRBD1; j_call: TRBJ2-7; cdr3_nt: TGTGCCAGCAGTTCCCCGGGGACAGGGAAAACCTACGAGCAGTACTTC; cdr3_aa: CASSSPGTGKTYEQYF
v_call: TRBV19; clone_size: NA; d_call: TRBD2; j_call: TRBJ2-6; cdr3_nt: TGTGCCAGTAGCTCATGGGTGTGGATTAGCGGGTCCACTCAGGGGGCCAACGTCCTGACTTTC; cdr3_aa: CASSSWVWISGSTQGANVLTF